This T cell receptor (beta chain) comes out of a study of OX40 agonist ivuxolimab in advanced cancers. Study summary: Ivuxolimab, an agonistic anti-OX40 (CD134) antibody, was given to patients. Patients in dose escalation had liver, melanoma, kidney or head and neck cancers. Whole-study findings and limits: CD4+ and CD8+ blood T cells expanded clonally by week 6 at 0.1 to 3.0 mg/kg. The study found that CD8+ T cells averaged more expanded clones than CD4+.

Clones were read by immunoSEQ multiplex PCR, and TCRdb kept only the in-frame ones, dropping some. The table has tens of thousands of clones, approximately 87% seen once. The CDR3 is 15 amino acids. A note on this clone: Its antigen remains unknown.

The clonotype was recovered from an adult with an advanced solid tumor such as melanoma, head and neck, liver or kidney cancer. V is TRBV1 and J is TRBJ2-3; the table's D call of TRBD2 was not tested on the DNA. TRBV1 is a pseudogene segment. Sequencing was performed on CD4+ or CD8+ T cells sorted from blood, taken in a trial of the OX40 agonist ivuxolimab. This CDR3 is CTSSQFAGEGDTQYF. CDR3 bases: TGCACCAGCAGCCAATTTGCGGGGGAAGGAGATACGCAGTATTTT.